This TCR beta chain was documented in a study of CD8+CD57+ T cells in acquired aplastic anemia. Study summary: Isolated CD4+ and CD8+ cells, once sorted, yielded DNA averaging roughly 3 ug.

In the case of this clonotype: The junction and the germline gene differ at one end; a read error may be behind it.

The template used for profiling TCR beta VDJ and CDR3 was genomic DNA. TCRdb processed the reads anew with MiXCR; each CDR3 protein has one entry. The sample shows around 150,000 distinct CDR3 sequences, roughly 47% of them seen only once. The germline CDR1 and CDR2 sequences are SSHAT and FNYEAQ (reference sequence). This CDR3 region has 14 residues. Sequences were obtained from sorted CD4+, CD8+, or CD8+CD57+ T cells (not recorded which) from PBMCs. This sequence was found in a human donor in good health. The chain has TRBV7-7 and TRBJ2-5; TRBD1 aligns across 10 bases. CDR3 sequence reads: CASSAGTGVETQYF. The CDR3 region has the DNA TGTGCTAGCAGTGCCGGGACAGGGGTTGAGACCCAGTACTTC.